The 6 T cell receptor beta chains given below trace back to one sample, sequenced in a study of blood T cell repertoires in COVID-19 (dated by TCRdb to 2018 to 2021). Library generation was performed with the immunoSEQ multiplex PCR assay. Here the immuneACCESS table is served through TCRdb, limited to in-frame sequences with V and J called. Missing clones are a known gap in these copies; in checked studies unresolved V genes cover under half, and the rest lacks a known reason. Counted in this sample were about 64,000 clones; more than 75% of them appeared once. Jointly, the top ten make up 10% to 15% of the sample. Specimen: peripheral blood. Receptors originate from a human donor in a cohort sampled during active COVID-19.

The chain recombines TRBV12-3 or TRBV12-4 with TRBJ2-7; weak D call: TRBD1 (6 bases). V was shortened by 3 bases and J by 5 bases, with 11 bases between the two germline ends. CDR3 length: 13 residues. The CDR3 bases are TGTGCCAGCAGTTTGACAGGATCCCACGAGCAGTACTTC. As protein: CASSLTGSHEQYF.

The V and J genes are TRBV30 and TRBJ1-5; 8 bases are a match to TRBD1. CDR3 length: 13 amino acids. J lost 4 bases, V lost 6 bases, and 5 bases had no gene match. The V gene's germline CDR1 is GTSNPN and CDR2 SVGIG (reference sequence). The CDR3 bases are TGTGCCTGCCAGGGGGCGGGGAATCAGCCCCAGCATTTT. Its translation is CACQGAGNQPQHF.

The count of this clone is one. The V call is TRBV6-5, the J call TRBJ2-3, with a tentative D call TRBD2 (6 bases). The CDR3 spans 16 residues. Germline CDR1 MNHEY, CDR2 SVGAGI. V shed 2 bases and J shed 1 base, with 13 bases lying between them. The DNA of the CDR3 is TGTGCCAGCAGTTACGAGTCGCGGGGCGGCACAGATACGCAGTATTTT. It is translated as CASSYESRGGTDTQYF.

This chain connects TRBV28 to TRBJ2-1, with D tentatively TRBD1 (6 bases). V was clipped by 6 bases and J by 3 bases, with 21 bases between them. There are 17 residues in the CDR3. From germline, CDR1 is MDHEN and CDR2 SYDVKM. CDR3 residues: CASRSRGRGPFYNEQFF. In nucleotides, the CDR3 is TGTGCCAGCAGATCCAGGGGCCGGGGACCTTTCTACAATGAGCAGTTCTTC.

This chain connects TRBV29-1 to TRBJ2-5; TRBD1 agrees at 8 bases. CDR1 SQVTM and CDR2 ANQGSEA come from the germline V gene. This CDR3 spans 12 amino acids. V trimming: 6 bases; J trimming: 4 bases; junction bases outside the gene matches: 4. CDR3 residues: CSVGQGGETQYF. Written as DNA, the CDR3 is TGCAGCGTAGGACAGGGCGGAGAGACCCAGTACTTC.

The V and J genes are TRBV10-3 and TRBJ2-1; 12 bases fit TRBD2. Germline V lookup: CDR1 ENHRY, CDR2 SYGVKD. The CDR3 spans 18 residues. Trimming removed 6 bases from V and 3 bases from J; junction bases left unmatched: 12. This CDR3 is CAIRKLAGGYIDYNEQFF. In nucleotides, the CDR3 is TGTGCCATCAGAAAACTAGCGGGGGGCTACATTGACTACAATGAGCAGTTCTTC.